Each of the 27 T cell receptor beta chains below was sequenced from the same sample in a study of cytomegalovirus exposure and HLA in healthy donors. PCR primers comprised 60 Vbeta and 13 Jbeta primers. The data were produced by immunoSEQ multiplex PCR, yet TCRdb's version contains in-frame clones alone and is incomplete. The repertoire has 200,000 to 250,000 clones, 70% of them found once; the top ten carry 2.6%. Material: PBMCs. These receptors were obtained from a man aged 35 to 55 in good health and CMV-seropositive.

The chain joins TRBV4-1 to TRBJ1-5; weak D call: TRBD1 (6 bases). The CDR3 runs to 16 residues. The germline V gene has CDR1 MGHRA and CDR2 YSYEKL. The ends were cut back, 0 bases at V and 2 bases at J, with 11 bases in the middle. CDR3 coding DNA: TGCGCCAGCAGCCAAGAAGGTTCAGGGGGCAATCAGCCCCAGCATTTT. Protein product: CASSQEGSGGNQPQHF.

CDR3 coding DNA: TGTGCCAGCAGTTACTCTAGGGACAGCTATTCACCCCTCCACTTT. It specifies CASSYSRDSYSPLHF. The chain carries TRBV6-6 and TRBJ1-6; TRBD1 agrees at 7 bases. Germline values: CDR1 MNHNY, CDR2 SVGAGI (reference sequence). V gave up 0 bases and J gave up 8 bases; unmatched junction bases: 4. The CDR3 is 15 residues long.

The chain combines TRBV4-1 with TRBJ1-2; 8 positions match TRBD1. Trimming at V came to 3 bases and at J to 7 bases, leaving 4 bases not matched to a gene. The CDR3 consists of 13 residues. From germline, CDR1 is MGHRA and CDR2 YSYEKL. The CDR3 reads CASSQDRDLGYTF. CDR3 coding DNA: TGCGCCAGCAGCCAGGACAGGGATCTTGGCTACACCTTC.

A word on this clone: The conserved closing phenylalanine or tryptophan is absent in this CDR3, likely reflecting a read error. Because the CDR3's place on the DNA is in doubt, the DNA is left out and the CDR3 is given as listed by TCRdb. The chain uses TRBV4-1 and TRBJ2-3; no DNA check was done on the table's D call, TRBD1. Germline CDR1 and CDR2: MGHRA and YSYEKL. The CDR3 spans 12 amino acids, including both terminal residues. CDR3 residues: CASSQDDHTQGG.

The rearrangement uses TRBV5-6 and TRBJ1-5, with a tentative D call TRBD1 (6 bases). The ends were cut back, 3 bases at V and 6 bases at J, with 19 bases in the middle. This CDR3 is 16 amino acids long. From germline, CDR1 is SGHDT and CDR2 YYEEEE. DNA for the CDR3: TGTGCCAGCAGCTCCGCAGGGGCGGGTTGGGGTCAGCCCCAGCATTTT. Residues: CASSSAGAGWGQPQHF. Based on the CDR3 plus reference TRBV5-6 and TRBJ1-5, the full variable domain is DAGVTQSPTHLIKTRGQQVTLRCSPKSGHDTVSWYQQALGQGPQFIFQYYEEEERQRGNFPDRFSGHQFPNYSSELNVNALLLGDSALYLCASSSAGAGWGQPQHFGDGTRLSIL.

The rearrangement joins TRBV28 to TRBJ2-7; 11 bases are shared with TRBD1. From germline, CDR1 is MDHEN and CDR2 SYDVKM. The CDR3 has 15 amino acids. J was trimmed by 4 bases and V by 8 bases; bases with no gene match: 10. In DNA, the CDR3 is TGTGCCAGCGGGGGCGTGGGACAGGGGGTTTACGAGCAGTACTTC. Amino acids: CASGGVGQGVYEQYF.

The chain combines TRBV13 with TRBJ2-7; a weak D match, TRBD2 (6 bases). Trimming pared 3 bases from V and 5 bases from J, leaving 14 bases between. The CDR3 has 14 residues. Germline loops: CDR1 PRHDT, CDR2 FYEKMQ (reference sequence). CDR3 region: CASSFGGSVDEQYF. For the CDR3, the DNA is TGTGCCAGCAGCTTCGGGGGATCGGTGGACGAGCAGTACTTC.

This chain connects TRBV10-3 to TRBJ2-7; 7 nucleotides agree with TRBD1. After removal of 3 bases from V and 4 bases from J, the junction contained 9 bases not matched to a gene. The CDR3 spans 15 residues. The germline gives CDR1 ENHRY, CDR2 SYGVKD. CDR3 coding DNA: TGTGCCATCAGTGATTGGGACAGAAACGTTTACGAGCAGTACTTC. Protein: CAISDWDRNVYEQYF.

This chain joins TRBV2 and TRBJ2-1; D may be TRBD1 (8 bases). The CDR3 is 15 amino acids. CDR1 is SNHLY, CDR2 FYNNEI, per germline. V lost 6 bases and J lost 8, with 20 bases in between. The CDR3 here is CASSYRGGYGDEQFF. The CDR3 DNA sequence: TGTGCCAGCAGCTACAGGGGGGGGTATGGTGATGAGCAGTTCTTC. The entire variable domain, with the rest obtained from reference TRBV2 and TRBJ2-1, is as follows: EPEVTQTPSHQVTQMGQEVILRCVPISNHLYFYWYRQILGQKVEFLVSFYNNEISEKSEIFDDQFSVERPDGSNFTLKIRSTKLEDSAMYFCASSYRGGYGDEQFFGPGTRLTVL.

The chain carries TRBV2 and TRBJ2-3; 9 positions match TRBD2. Per the germline V gene, CDR1 is SNHLY and CDR2 is FYNNEI. The V and J ends lost 11 bases and 8 bases, in that order; junction bases with no gene match: 11. The CDR3 spans 13 residues. The CDR3 loop is CASRSGGPPTQYF. In DNA form, the CDR3 reads TGTGCCTCCAGGAGCGGGGGGCCCCCTACGCAGTATTTT.

In this sample, this clone turned up once. The chain recombines TRBV19 with TRBJ1-5; the D gene is possibly TRBD1 (6 bases). Germline loops: CDR1 LNHDA, CDR2 SQIVND (reference sequence). The CDR3 consists of 13 residues. Trimming pared 8 bases from V and 5 bases from J, leaving 13 bases between. CDR3 DNA: TGTGCCAGTGAGGGACAAGGGGATCAGCCCCAGCATTTT. It yields the protein CASEGQGDQPQHF.

This chain links TRBV4-2 with TRBJ2-3, with 7 bases that match TRBD2. Germline V CDR1 and CDR2: LGHNA, YNFKEQ. This CDR3 comprises 15 residues. With 5 bases clipped from V and 3 bases from J, the junction kept 8 bases outside the gene matches. Here the CDR3 reads CASSARTSQTDTQYF. The CDR3 coding sequence is TGTGCCAGCAGCGCTCGGACTAGTCAAACAGATACGCAGTATTTT.

This rearrangement joins TRBV15 to TRBJ1-4; D unclear. Per germline, CDR1 LNHNV and CDR2 YYDKDF (reference sequence). CDR3 length equals 16 residues. V was cut by 0 bases and J by 7 bases, with 15 bases left in between. The CDR3: CATSRDPRLKAEKLFF. DNA of the CDR3: TGTGCCACCAGCAGAGATCCGAGACTTAAGGCTGAAAAACTGTTTTTT.

The chain combines TRBV4-3 with TRBJ2-1, with TRBD1 as a possible D gene (6 bases). Trimming stripped 5 bases from V and 7 bases from J, with 18 bases between. CDR1 and CDR2 from the germline V gene are LGHNA and YSLEER. The CDR3 covers 15 residues. This CDR3 is CASSSQGGKGNEQFF. The CDR3 coding sequence is TGCGCCAGCAGCTCACAGGGTGGAAAAGGGAATGAGCAGTTCTTC.

The count of this clone is one. V is TRBV9 and J is TRBJ1-1; TRBD1 matches at 10 bases. Germline CDR1 SGDLS, CDR2 YYNGEE. The CDR3 extends over 17 amino acids. The trim removed 0 bases at V and 6 bases at J, leaving 11 bases unmatched. CDR3 protein: CASSVDPPGQGRPEAFF. The CDR3 coding sequence is TGTGCCAGCAGCGTAGATCCTCCGGGACAGGGGAGACCTGAAGCTTTCTTT. The complete variable domain, with remaining parts taken from reference TRBV9 and TRBJ1-1, reads DSGVTQTPKHLITATGQRVTLRCSPRSGDLSVYWYQQSLDQGLQFLIQYYNGEERAKGNILERFSAQQFPDLHSELNLSSLELGDSALYFCASSVDPPGQGRPEAFFGQGTRLTVV.

The chain employs TRBV7-9 and TRBJ1-5, with TRBD1 matching over 9 bases. Germline values: CDR1 SEHNR, CDR2 FQNEAQ (reference sequence). Trimming cost V 6 bases and J 6 bases; bases outside gene matches: 6. This CDR3 has 14 residues. Here the CDR3 reads CASSGQGIGQPQHF. The CDR3 DNA reads as TGTGCCAGCAGTGGACAGGGGATCGGTCAGCCCCAGCATTTT.

The chain has TRBV7-9 and TRBJ1-5, with D possibly matching TRBD1 (5 bases). Trimming shortened V by 2 bases and J by 2 bases, and 16 bases separated the two germline ends. Germline CDR1 is SEHNR and CDR2 is FQNEAQ (reference sequence). The CDR3 extends over 17 amino acids. The CDR3 DNA is TGTGCCAGCAGCTTATGGCAGGGCCTGGACGGCAATCAGCCCCAGCATTTT. Its protein product is CASSLWQGLDGNQPQHF.

The rearrangement joins TRBV7-2 to TRBJ1-2, with a tentative D call TRBD1 (5 bases). The germline gives CDR1 SGHTA, CDR2 FQGNSA. Trimming shortened V by 7 bases and J by 1 base, and 13 bases separated the two germline ends. CDR3 length equals 14 residues. DNA for the CDR3: TGTGCCAGCAATGTTAACGGGGGTAACTATGGCTACACCTTC. As protein: CASNVNGGNYGYTF.

This clone was seen only a few times. The V and J genes are TRBV5-6 and TRBJ2-7, with D tentatively TRBD1 (5 bases). The CDR3 loop spans 13 amino acids. Trimming took 3 bases from V and 2 from J, leaving 9 bases between them. Germline V gives CDR1 SGHDT, CDR2 YYEEEE. The CDR3 DNA reads as TGTGCCAGCAGCTCGTACAGGACCTACGAGCAGTACTTC. This gives the protein CASSSYRTYEQYF.

The rearrangement joins TRBV9 to TRBJ2-1; D not resolved. Germline CDR1 and CDR2: SGDLS and YYNGEE. Trimming left V 0 bases short and J 0 bases short, with 7 bases between. The length of the CDR3 is 15 residues. DNA for the CDR3: TGTGCCAGCAGCGTAGAAGCTTACTCCTACAATGAGCAGTTCTTC. Translation: CASSVEAYSYNEQFF. Combining the CDR3 with reference TRBV9 and TRBJ2-1 gives the whole variable domain DSGVTQTPKHLITATGQRVTLRCSPRSGDLSVYWYQQSLDQGLQFLIQYYNGEERAKGNILERFSAQQFPDLHSELNLSSLELGDSALYFCASSVEAYSYNEQFFGPGTRLTVL.

Details on this clone: Germline is not matched at one junction end, which may reflect a read error. This chain links TRBV7-9 with TRBJ1-1; the D gene is possibly TRBD1 (6 bases). CDR3 length equals 13 residues. Per germline, CDR1 SEHNR and CDR2 FQNEAQ (reference sequence). The CDR3 DNA sequence: TGTGCCAGCAGCTTGACAGGCGGCGCGACAGCTTCCTTT. It codes for CASSLTGGATASF. Drawing the rest from reference TRBV7-9 and TRBJ1-1, the complete variable domain is DTGVSQNPRHKITKRGQNVTFRCDPISEHNRLYWYRQTLGQGPEFLTYFQNEAQLEKSRLLSDRFSAERPKGSFSTLEIQRTEQGDSAMYLCASSLTGGATASFGQGTRLTVV.

J is TRBJ1-2 and V is TRBV10-3; D is perhaps TRBD1 (6 bases). CDR1 and CDR2 (germline): ENHRY, SYGVKD. This CDR3 comprises 14 residues. Trimming took off 3 bases at V and 8 bases at J, with 16 bases between the two ends. Here the CDR3 DNA reads TGTGCCATCAGTGAAGGGGGACCCAGAAGGGGCTACACCTTC. This codes for CAISEGGPRRGYTF.

Turning to this clone: Relative to the germline gene, one junction end is altered; a read error may explain this. The J gene is TRBJ1-1, the V gene TRBV7-9, with 8 bases matching TRBD1. Germline CDR1 reads SEHNR; CDR2 reads FQNEAQ (reference sequence). This CDR3 has 14 amino acids. CDR3 loop: CSSSRGTGRDEAFF. DNA of the CDR3: TGTTCCAGCAGCCGTGGGACAGGCAGGGATGAAGCTTTCTTT.

The chain carries TRBV29-1 and TRBJ2-1, with 8 nucleotides matching TRBD1. CDR1 and CDR2 from the germline V gene are SQVTM and ANQGSEA. V shed 0 bases and J 8 bases; nucleotides not matched to a gene: 18. The CDR3 length is 18 residues. The CDR3 here is CSVEDPDRGVLGGDEQFF. The CDR3 DNA follows: TGCAGCGTTGAAGATCCAGACAGGGGTGTTTTGGGGGGCGATGAGCAGTTCTTC.

This chain links TRBV2 with TRBJ1-2; D ambiguous. From germline, CDR1 is SNHLY and CDR2 FYNNEI. This CDR3 comprises 14 residues. Deletions cut 1 base from V and 7 bases from J, with 13 bases between. The CDR3 protein is CASSEGRSSAGYTF. The CDR3 DNA is TGTGCCAGCAGTGAAGGGAGGAGTTCGGCTGGCTACACCTTC.

The chain joins TRBV28 to TRBJ2-3; a possible D gene is TRBD1 (6 bases). Germline V gene data show CDR1 as MDHEN and CDR2 as SYDVKM. The CDR3 has 15 amino acids. V lost 5 bases to trimming and J lost 0 bases, with 12 bases between them. This chain's CDR3 is CASSMQGSSTDTQYF. As DNA, the CDR3 is TGTGCCAGCAGTATGCAGGGGTCCAGCACAGATACGCAGTATTTT.

The chain couples TRBV6-1 to TRBJ2-7, with TRBD2 as a possible D gene (6 bases). The CDR3 length is 13 residues. V was trimmed by 1 base and J by 5 bases, leaving 9 bases between them. Germline V gene sequence: CDR1 MNHNS, CDR2 SASEGT. The CDR3 region has the DNA TGTGCCAGCAGTGAAGGGGGGGTCAACGAGCAGTACTTC. It translates to CASSEGGVNEQYF.